Here is one TCR beta chain with its context. The antigen remains unidentified. The entry originates in a study of vaccination effects on CD4 cells after COVID-19. Repertoires were generated with immunoSEQ multiplex PCR, while TCRdb's copy carries only in-frame clones and drops some. This table has roughly 41,000 clones, under 70% appearing once. CD4+ T cells specific for antigen were expanded with viral peptide pools by the ViraFEST assay before sequencing. Culture lasted 10 days before CD4+ T cell isolation. Each vaccine recipient was nucleocapsid antibody negative and had no prior SARS-CoV-2 infection. A density of more than 1.5 million PBMC per well was used; these cells were cultured with around 11 IU/ml IL-2 and 10 ug/ml peptides. On day 3 and again on day 7, half the medium was replaced with IL-2 medium. The germline V gene encodes CDR1 LNHNV and CDR2 YYDKDF (reference sequence). Trimming removed 0 bases at V and 10 bases at J, with 13 bases between. The CDR3 loop spans 14 amino acids.

Study-level points and caveats: Clones from infection and from vaccination both contracted markedly late after vaccination. Few convalescent patients were included, and no early post-infection timepoints were sampled.

This receptor was taken from a human donor who received a COVID-19 vaccine. The rearrangement joins TRBV15 to TRBJ2-1; D perhaps matches TRBD2 (6 bases). This sample comprised CD4+ T cells from PBMCs cultured with HCoV-OC43 spike peptides, obtained before COVID-19 vaccination. This sample's subset: HCoV-OC43 spike overlapping peptide pool stimulation. CDR3 bases: TGTGCCACCAGCAGAGAGACTAGGCTAGCGGAGCAGTTCTTC. As protein: CATSRETRLAEQFF.